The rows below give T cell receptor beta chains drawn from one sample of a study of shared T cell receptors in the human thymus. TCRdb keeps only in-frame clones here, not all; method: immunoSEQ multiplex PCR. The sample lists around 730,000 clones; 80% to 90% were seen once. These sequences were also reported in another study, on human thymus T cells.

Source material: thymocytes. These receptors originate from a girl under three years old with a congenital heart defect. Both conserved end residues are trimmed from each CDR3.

ASSYFRTVSAEAF	TRBV6-6
ASSSTSGEGETQY	TRBV5-6
ASSNRDRGREGNTEAF	TRBV9
ASSEGGSYEQY	TRBV6-5
ASSHQGHYGYT	TRBV6-5
ASSLGGANTGELF	TRBV5-1
ASRHRNMNTEAF	TRBV6-5
ASSERAEGHLRTIDEQY	TRBV9
ASSFGQGRGNQPQH	TRBV7-8
ASSQEKGKGYGYT	TRBV4-3
ASSSLARGYEQY	TRBV7-9
ASKASGQGPQH	TRBV28
ASRVTSGYGYT	TRBV19
ASSPGLKKPDTQY	TRBV5-4
ASSSTPRGKEQF	TRBV27
ASRNETGNYGYT	TRBV19
ASSLDSFSTSDEQF	TRBV7-6
ASSPGVSYEQY	TRBV27
ASSRAMEGQETQY	TRBV7-9
ASSLKGRSMNTEAF	TRBV28
ASSQSKDRDRVNRNSPLH	TRBV4-3
ASSLYRGSPLGSSYNSPLH	TRBV4-2
ASSPNRGVHEQY	TRBV27
ASSPTSGGAVEQF	TRBV6-4
SVEDQGQMNTGELF	TRBV29-1
ASTEGQLKVDTEAF	TRBV25-1
ASSPSGDTQY	TRBV6-5
ASSQVYQGPSSEQY	TRBV14
ASSLEGEGLAGNEQF	TRBV11-2
ASSQGEREENTEAF	TRBV4-3
ATGLAGGFSYEQY	TRBV10-3
ASSLEGDREIFEQY	TRBV5-6
ASSQDGEGPGEQY	TRBV14
SVEDLQGSSGGSSYNEQF	TRBV29-1
ASSPRSYNEQF	TRBV7-7
ASSSKRGTDTQY	TRBV19
SARGDSPQS	TRBV20-1
ATSQRTNQPQH	TRBV19
ASTKGEPVGNTEAF	TRBV4-1
ASSLSFAGEETQY	TRBV5-1
ASSIGQGVAAQY	TRBV5-1
ASSQDGQGCGYEQY	TRBV4-3
ASSYSEAGRNTGELF	TRBV6-7
ASSPTGAGNTIY	TRBV7-6
ASSAGPPSPSTDTQY	TRBV5-1
ASSPGVLAGGVYEQY	TRBV7-9
ASSYGRNRDQPQH	TRBV6-5
ASSQDRTGGMLVYEQY	TRBV4-3
SVVWGTGLTYEQY	TRBV29-1
ASSQTRRGTYEQY	TRBV4-2
ASRFPLWDSNPNTGELF	TRBV5-5
ASSLLGNTIY	TRBV5-6
ASSLGPTGDYTGELF	TRBV7-7